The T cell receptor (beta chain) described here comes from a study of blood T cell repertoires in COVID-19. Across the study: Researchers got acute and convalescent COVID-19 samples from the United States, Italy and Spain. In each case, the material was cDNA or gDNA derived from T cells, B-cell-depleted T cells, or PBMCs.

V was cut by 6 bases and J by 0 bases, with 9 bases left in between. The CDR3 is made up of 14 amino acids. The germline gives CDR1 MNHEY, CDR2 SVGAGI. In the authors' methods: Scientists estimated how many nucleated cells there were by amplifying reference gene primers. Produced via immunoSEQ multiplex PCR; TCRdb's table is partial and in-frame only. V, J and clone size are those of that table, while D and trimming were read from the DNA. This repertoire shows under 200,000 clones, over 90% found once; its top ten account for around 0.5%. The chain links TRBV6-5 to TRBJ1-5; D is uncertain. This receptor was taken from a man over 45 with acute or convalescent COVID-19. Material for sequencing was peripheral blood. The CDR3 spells CASSHGGSNQPQHF. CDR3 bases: TGTGCCAGCAGCCACGGCGGTAGCAATCAGCCCCAGCATTTT.